The subject of this entry is one TCR beta chain. Assay used: immunoSEQ multiplex PCR; TCRdb lists only in-frame clones, some missing. Of over 130,000 clones listed, around four fifths were seen once; the top ten hold around 4%. This record belongs to a study of blood T cell repertoires in COVID-19. The sequenced sample was peripheral blood. The receptor comes from a woman of 80 years or more with acute or convalescent COVID-19.

The DNA of the CDR3 is TGCGCCAGCAGCTTGAGCCCTATGGATGAGCAGTTCTTC. Encoded protein: CASSLSPMDEQFF. This sequence joins TRBV5-1 and TRBJ2-1; D not resolved. The CDR3 loop spans 13 amino acids. Deletions cut 1 base from V and 8 bases from J, with 10 bases between. CDR1 and CDR2 from the germline V gene are SGHRS and YFSETQ.